This T cell receptor beta chain was documented in a study of blood T cell repertoires in COVID-19. Some clones are missing from TCRdb's copy, which holds only in-frame ones; the method was immunoSEQ multiplex PCR. In the table there are hundreds of thousands of clones, 75% to 90% of which are singletons. Two negative PCRs, clearance, or symptom resolution characterized the recovered Cohort 3 donors. This CDR3 spans 14 amino acids. Trimming removed 2 bases from V and 5 bases from J, with 12 bases in between. Germline V lookup: CDR1 WNHNN, CDR2 SYGVQD (reference sequence). The chain combines TRBV10-1 with TRBJ1-1, with a possible D match to TRBD1 (6 bases). The sample comprised PBMCs or T cells enriched from blood (not recorded which). The sequence was collected from a man aged 30 to 45 who had recovered from COVID-19. This CDR3 is CASSEGQQLTEAFF. The DNA of the CDR3 is TGCGCCAGCAGTGAGGGACAGCAACTAACTGAAGCTTTCTTT.